This T cell receptor beta chain was captured in a study of PD-L1 blockade in urothelial cancer. Synthetic TCR analog templates were spiked into all PCRs individually. The data were produced by immunoSEQ multiplex PCR, yet TCRdb's version contains in-frame clones alone and is incomplete. The top ten clones hold approximately 3.7% of a sample with fewer than 40,000 clones, about 90% of them seen once. The ends lost 1 base at V and 3 bases at J; junction bases unmatched: 11. CDR1 is MGHRA, CDR2 YSYEKL, per germline. The CDR3 runs to 19 residues. The chain has TRBV4-1 and TRBJ2-3; 12 bases are a match to TRBD2. The specimen was PBMCs, collected around atezolizumab (anti-PD-L1) treatment. This clonotype was obtained from a man aged 45 to 65 with urothelial cancer. The CDR3 nucleotides are TGCGCCAGCAGCCAAGTGCTAGCGGGAGGGCCCATTGGAACAGATACGCAGTATTTT. Its translation is CASSQVLAGGPIGTDTQYF.